The table lists the clone carrying this T cell receptor beta chain with a few counts. This CDR3 region has 14 residues. Germline V lookup: CDR1 MGHRA, CDR2 YSYEKL. J lost 3 bases, V lost 4 bases, and 4 bases had no gene match. TCRdb itself ran the 5' RACE reads through MiXCR, one entry per CDR3 protein. Of approximately 580,000 distinct CDR3 sequences listed, roughly 20% are singletons. The data were taken from a study of T-cell memory formation after mild COVID-19. The V gene is TRBV4-1, the J gene TRBJ1-1, with TRBD1 identical over 8 bases. Material: PBMCs or a T cell subset sorted from them (not recorded which). The sequence was obtained from an adult woman who had mild COVID-19 (a few samples of this study predate the infection). Cell type and time point are not known. CDR3 in DNA: TGCGCCAGCAGCCTACAGGGGGAGGACACTGAAGCTTTCTTT. It codes for CASSLQGEDTEAFF.